Listed here is a single T cell receptor beta chain. No antigen is known for it. CCR7-negative CD45RA+ TemRA cells were pooled with CD45RO+ cells for CD8 memory. This entry comes from a study of shared clonotypes between healthy human individuals. Findings and limits, study-wide: Memory subsets generally showed smaller estimated richness than naive subsets did. Clonotypes shared by all four sorted-subset donors had higher generation probabilities than non-shared clonotypes.

Sorted-subset replicate PCR reactions contained approximately 190 ng DNA, corresponding to some 29,000 T cell genomes. Some clones are missing from TCRdb's copy, which holds only in-frame ones; the method was immunoSEQ multiplex PCR. The sample includes approximately 710,000 clones, roughly 87% of them seen just once. Germline CDR1 reads MDHEN; CDR2 reads SYDVKM. CDR3 size: 13 residues. V lost 6 bases, J lost 6 bases, and 15 bases lay in between. This sequence originates from a man aged 18 to 30 in good health. Some clones in this sample may be carry-over from other donors' samples. Sequenced sample: memory CD8+ T cells from PBMCs. Subset in this sample: CD45RO+ cells pooled with CCR7-negative TemRA cells. V and J are TRBV28 and TRBJ2-7; perhaps TRBD1 as D (6 bases). The CDR3: CASSRDVGGEQYF. The CDR3, as DNA: TGTGCCAGCAGCCGGGACGTAGGGGGCGAGCAGTACTTC.